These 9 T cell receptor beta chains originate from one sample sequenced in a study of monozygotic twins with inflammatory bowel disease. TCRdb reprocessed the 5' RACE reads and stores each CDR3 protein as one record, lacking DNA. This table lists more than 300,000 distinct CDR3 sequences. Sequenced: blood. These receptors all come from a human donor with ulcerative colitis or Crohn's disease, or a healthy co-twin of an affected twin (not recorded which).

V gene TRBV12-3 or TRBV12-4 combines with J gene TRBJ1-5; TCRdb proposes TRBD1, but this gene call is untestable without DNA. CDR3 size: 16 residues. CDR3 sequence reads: CASSFSGGRGNQPQHF.

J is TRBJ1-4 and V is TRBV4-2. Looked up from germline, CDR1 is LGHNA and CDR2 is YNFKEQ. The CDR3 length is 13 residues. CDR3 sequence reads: CASSLEVGEKLFF.

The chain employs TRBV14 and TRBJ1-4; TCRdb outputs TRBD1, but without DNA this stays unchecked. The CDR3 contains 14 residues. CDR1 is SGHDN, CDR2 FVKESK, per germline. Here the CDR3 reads CASSQDRGNEKLFF. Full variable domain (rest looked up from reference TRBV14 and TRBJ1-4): EAGVTQFPSHSVIEKGQTVTLRCDPISGHDNLYWYRRVMGKEIKFLLHFVKESKQDESGMPNNRFLAERTGGTYSTLKVQPAELEDSGVYFCASSQDRGNEKLFFGSGTQLSVL.

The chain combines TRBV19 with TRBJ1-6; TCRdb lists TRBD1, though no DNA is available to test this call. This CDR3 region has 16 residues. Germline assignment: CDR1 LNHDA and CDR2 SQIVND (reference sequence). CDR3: CASSISARGSNSPLHF.

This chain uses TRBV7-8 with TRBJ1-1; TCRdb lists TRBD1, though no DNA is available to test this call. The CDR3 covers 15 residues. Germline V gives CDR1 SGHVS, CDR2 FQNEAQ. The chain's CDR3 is CASSLAQGAHTEAFF.

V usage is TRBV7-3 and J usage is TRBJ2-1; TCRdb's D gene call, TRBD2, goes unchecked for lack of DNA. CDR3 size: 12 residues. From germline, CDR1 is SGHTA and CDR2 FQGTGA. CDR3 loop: CASSGSGDEQFF. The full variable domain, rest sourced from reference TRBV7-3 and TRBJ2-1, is GAGVSQTPSNKVTEKGKYVELRCDPISGHTALYWYRQSLGQGPEFLIYFQGTGAADDSGLPNDRFFAVRPEGSVSTLKIQRTERGDSAVYLCASSGSGDEQFFGPGTRLTVL.

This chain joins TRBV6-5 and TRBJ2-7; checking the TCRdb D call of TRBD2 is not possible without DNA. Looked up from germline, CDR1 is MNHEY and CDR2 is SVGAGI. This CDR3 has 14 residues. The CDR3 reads CASSHRVEDYEQYF.

This chain's CDR3 is CASSQDWLAGEQFF. The chain is built from TRBV3-1 and TRBJ2-1; TCRdb indicates TRBD2, and absent DNA this call remains unverified. The CDR3 extends over 14 amino acids. Germline lookup yields CDR1 LGHDT and CDR2 YNNKEL (reference sequence).

The CDR3 spells CASSLYRDRGRHTEAFF. V gene TRBV27 combines with J gene TRBJ1-1; TCRdb names TRBD1, which stays unverified in the absence of DNA. The CDR3 is 17 amino acids. Per germline, CDR1 MNHEY and CDR2 SMNVEV (reference sequence).